Following are 21 T cell receptor beta chains from one sample sequenced in a study of blood T cell repertoires in COVID-19. Some clones are missing from TCRdb's copy, which holds only in-frame ones; the method was immunoSEQ multiplex PCR. The sample includes under 100,000 clones, 70% to 90% of them seen just once. Sample: peripheral blood. The source is a man aged 50 to 60 with active COVID-19.

J is TRBJ1-1 and V is TRBV9; 7 nucleotides match TRBD1. Germline-derived CDR1 and CDR2 are SGDLS and YYNGEE. Losses at the gene ends were 4 bases for V and 1 base for J; bases not matched to a gene: 4. The CDR3 is 14 amino acids. CDR3 nucleotides: TGTGCCAGCAGCCCAGGGACAGCGAACACTGAAGCTTTCTTT. Translating it yields CASSPGTANTEAFF.

The V and J genes are TRBV10-3 and TRBJ1-1; 9 bases are a match to TRBD1. Germline V gene data show CDR1 as ENHRY and CDR2 as SYGVKD. V trimming: 10 bases; J trimming: 1 base; junction bases outside the gene matches: 22. This CDR3 is built from 19 residues. CDR3 coding DNA: TGTGCCACCAATCAAGGGATTACAGGGGGCCCTCATGGGAACACTGAAGCTTTCTTT. Translation: CATNQGITGGPHGNTEAFF.

This chain joins TRBV7-3 and TRBJ2-3, with D perhaps TRBD2 (6 bases). Trimming shortened V by 1 base and J by 5 bases, and 13 bases separated the two germline ends. Germline CDR1 and CDR2: SGHTA and FQGTGA. The CDR3 runs to 15 residues. CDR3 nucleotide sequence: TGTGCCAGCAGCTTAAATGGAGGGGAACGAGATACGCAGTATTTT. It encodes CASSLNGGERDTQYF.

This rearrangement joins TRBV6-2 or TRBV6-3 to TRBJ2-3; 13 positions match TRBD2. The V segment lost 4 bases and the J segment 7 bases; nucleotides outside the gene matches: 5. The germline V gene has CDR1 MNHEY and CDR2 SVGEGT. The CDR3 consists of 15 residues. Here the CDR3 reads CASSFSGLAGHTQYF. The CDR3 DNA sequence: TGTGCCAGCAGTTTTTCGGGACTAGCGGGACATACGCAGTATTTT.

This clone occurred once. The chain links TRBV28 to TRBJ1-5; 8 bases align to TRBD1. Unmatched junction bases numbered 12, after V lost 4 bases and J lost 1 base. The germline V gene encodes CDR1 MDHEN and CDR2 SYDVKM. The CDR3 sequence is 18 residues long. The chain's CDR3 is CASSSGQGGVLSNQPQHF. The CDR3, as DNA: TGTGCCAGCAGTTCCGGACAGGGTGGTGTATTAAGCAATCAGCCCCAGCATTTT.

The chain couples TRBV19 to TRBJ2-1; D might be TRBD2 (5 bases). The CDR3 spans 15 residues. Germline V gene sequence: CDR1 LNHDA, CDR2 SQIVND (reference sequence). Trimming cost V 4 bases and J 4 bases, with 14 bases left between them. CDR3: CASSREWAPYNEQFF. CDR3 nucleotides: TGTGCCAGTAGTAGGGAGTGGGCCCCTTACAATGAGCAGTTCTTC.

The chain couples TRBV2 to TRBJ1-2, with 7 bases aligning to TRBD1. Trimming cost V 8 bases and J 7 bases; bases outside gene matches: 13. Germline V CDR1 and CDR2: SNHLY, FYNNEI. The CDR3 covers 14 residues. The CDR3 DNA reads TGTGCCAGCGGACGGACAGGAGGGCGGGGTGGCTACACCTTC. Translation gives CASGRTGGRGGYTF.

The chain employs TRBV4-1 and TRBJ2-3; TRBD2 might be the D (6 bases). V lost 2 bases to trimming and J lost 2 bases, with 11 bases between them. CDR1 MGHRA and CDR2 YSYEKL come from the germline V gene. This CDR3 is built from 15 residues. The DNA for the CDR3 is TGCGCCAGCAGCCAACAGGAGGGGACCACAGATACGCAGTATTTT. Translated, it gives CASSQQEGTTDTQYF.

This chain links TRBV7-9 with TRBJ2-1; D possibly corresponds to TRBD1 (6 bases). Between the trimmed V and J ends, which lost 4 bases and 1 base, there was a span of 11 bases. CDR3 length equals 15 residues. CDR1 is SEHNR and CDR2 is FQNEAQ in the germline V gene (reference sequence). The CDR3 sequence: CASSSKGVSYNEQFF. The DNA for the CDR3 is TGTGCCAGCAGCTCCAAGGGGGTTTCCTACAATGAGCAGTTCTTC.

This chain connects TRBV28 to TRBJ2-7, with 7 bases that match TRBD2. V gave up 6 bases and J gave up 4 bases; unmatched junction bases: 3. The CDR3 covers 12 residues. CDR1 is MDHEN, CDR2 SYDVKM, per germline. In nucleotides, the CDR3 is TGTGCCAGCAGCCGGGGGGTTTACGAGCAGTACTTC. Its protein product is CASSRGVYEQYF.

This chain links TRBV4-1 with TRBJ2-3; the match to TRBD2 covers 9 bases. In germline, CDR1 is MGHRA, CDR2 YSYEKL. Trimming removed 0 bases from V and 2 bases from J; junction bases left unmatched: 9. The CDR3 runs 18 residues. CDR3 in amino acids: CASSQERLAGYTTDTQYF. The CDR3 region has the DNA TGCGCCAGCAGCCAAGAAAGGCTAGCGGGATATACCACAGATACGCAGTATTTT.

This clone appeared a few times. The chain carries TRBV4-2 and TRBJ2-7; 9 bases match TRBD2. V gave up 0 bases and J gave up 7 bases; unmatched junction bases: 10. The germline V gene has CDR1 LGHNA and CDR2 YNFKEQ. The length of the CDR3 is 16 residues. The CDR3 DNA follows: TGTGCCAGCAGCCAAGACGCTGGCGGGGGGGCGGGAGAGCAGTACTTC. This encodes CASSQDAGGGAGEQYF.

As concerns this clone: Distinct nucleotide sequences in the sample also encode this CDR3. CDR3 region: CASSPQGSYNEQFF. The CDR3 DNA sequence: TGTGCCAGCAGCCCACAGGGGTCCTACAATGAGCAGTTCTTC. The chain combines TRBV9 with TRBJ2-1; 7 nucleotides align to TRBD1. CDR3 length equals 14 residues. V shed 4 bases and J 1 base; nucleotides not matched to a gene: 2. Germline CDR1 reads SGDLS; CDR2 reads YYNGEE.

The chain joins TRBV7-9 to TRBJ2-1; 8 bases align to TRBD2. The CDR3 covers 16 residues. Trimming cost V 1 base and J 10 bases; bases outside gene matches: 12. CDR1 and CDR2 (germline): SEHNR, FQNEAQ (reference sequence). CDR3 sequence: CASSLGVSGDPYEQFF. The CDR3 DNA reads TGTGCCAGCAGCTTAGGGGTTAGCGGGGATCCTTACGAGCAGTTCTTC.

J is TRBJ2-1 and V is TRBV5-5; 13 bases agree with TRBD2. Germline assignment: CDR1 SGHKS and CDR2 YYEKEE (reference sequence). The CDR3 extends over 16 amino acids. The V segment lost 4 bases and the J segment 1 base; nucleotides outside the gene matches: 2. The CDR3 DNA is TGTGCCAGCAGCGCGGGACTAGCGGGGTCCTACAATGAGCAGTTCTTC. Translated, it gives CASSAGLAGSYNEQFF.

V gene TRBV6-6 combines with J gene TRBJ2-5, with 7 bases aligning to TRBD2. CDR1 is MNHNY, CDR2 SVGAGI, per germline (reference sequence). Losses at the gene ends were 5 bases for V and 5 bases for J; bases not matched to a gene: 11. The CDR3 runs 15 residues. CDR3 sequence (DNA): TGTGCCAGCAGTCGATCAGGGAGGGCCGGGGAGACCCAGTACTTC. Translating gives CASSRSGRAGETQYF.

This chain connects TRBV24-1 to TRBJ2-2; TRBD2 is a possible D gene (6 bases). Between the trimmed V and J ends, which lost 1 base and 2 bases, there was a span of 16 bases. CDR3 length equals 18 residues. Per the germline V gene, CDR1 is KGHDR and CDR2 is SFDVKD. The chain's CDR3 is CATSDLLTGTDNTGELFF. The CDR3 DNA sequence: TGTGCCACCAGTGATTTACTGACCGGGACTGACAACACCGGGGAGCTGTTTTTT.

On this clone itself: Other DNA sequences within the sample encode an identical CDR3. In DNA form, the CDR3 reads TGTGCCAGCAGGGGACTAGCGGGGAACACAGATACGCAGTATTTT. Amino acids: CASRGLAGNTDTQYF. The V gene is TRBV27, the J gene TRBJ2-3; 13 nucleotides align to TRBD2. The germline V gene encodes CDR1 MNHEY and CDR2 SMNVEV (reference sequence). The CDR3 contains 15 residues. Trimming took 6 bases from V and 2 from J; bases not matched to a gene: 2.

This chain joins TRBV30 and TRBJ2-4; D not certain. The CDR3 has 13 amino acids. The germline CDR1 and CDR2 sequences are GTSNPN and SVGIG (reference sequence). With 2 bases removed from V and 5 bases from J, the gap between germline ends came to 10 bases. CDR3 sequence reads: CAWSPGGQNIQYF. CDR3 coding DNA: TGTGCCTGGAGTCCCGGCGGTCAAAACATTCAGTACTTC. Drawing the rest from reference TRBV30 and TRBJ2-4, the complete variable domain is SQTIHQWPATLVQPVGSPLSLECTVEGTSNPNLYWYRQAAGRGLQLLFYSVGIGQISSEVPQNLSASRPQDRQFILSSKKLLLSDSGFYLCAWSPGGQNIQYFGAGTRLSVL.

The sample holds one count of this clone. The CDR3 bases are TGCGCCAGCAGCGCCAGACAGGGAGTGACTGGAAACACCATATATTTT. Translated: CASSARQGVTGNTIYF. The V and J genes are TRBV4-1 and TRBJ1-3, with 7 bases that match TRBD1. With 5 bases clipped from V and 2 bases from J, the junction kept 9 bases outside the gene matches. The CDR3 is made up of 16 amino acids. Germline-derived CDR1 and CDR2 are MGHRA and YSYEKL.

The chain joins TRBV12-3 or TRBV12-4 to TRBJ2-2; D perhaps matches TRBD1 (6 bases). Trimming stripped 5 bases from V and 6 bases from J, with 7 bases between. This CDR3 region has 12 residues. This chain's CDR3 is CASSTGSGELFF. The DNA for the CDR3 is TGTGCCAGCAGTACAGGGTCCGGGGAGCTGTTTTTT.